The entry below gives a single T cell receptor (beta chain) sequence along with its context. Assay used: immunoSEQ multiplex PCR; TCRdb lists only in-frame clones, some missing. The sample has 200,000 to 250,000 clones, 88% seen once; the top ten hold under 3%. Per germline, CDR1 LNHDA and CDR2 SQIVND (reference sequence). V was trimmed by 4 bases and J by 0 bases, leaving 10 bases between them. CDR3 length: 15 amino acids. This sample is drawn from a study of blood T cell repertoires in COVID-19. Source material: PBMCs or T cells enriched from blood (not recorded which). The sequence came from a woman in her twenties or thirties who had recovered from COVID-19. The V gene is TRBV19, the J gene TRBJ1-3, with D hard to call. The CDR3 spells CASSRSLGSGNTIYF. The CDR3 nucleotides read TGTGCCAGTAGTAGGTCACTTGGCTCTGGAAACACCATATATTTT.